A selection of T cell receptor beta chains follows, all from one sample in a study of cytomegalovirus exposure and HLA in healthy donors. Profiled with immunoSEQ multiplex PCR; TCRdb holds only in-frame clones, not every one. The sample gives about 56,000 clones, around 83% of which show up once; 1.5% to 2% is in the top ten. The sample taken for sequencing was PBMCs. The receptor source for this set is a man aged 35-49 years in good health and CMV-seronegative. The CDR3 runs from the conserved cysteine through the conserved F or W. A D gene is named only where the DNA matches it firmly. Expanded clones get a size class; other rows say once, few or many, or leave the size out.

d_gene: NA; abundance: NA; v_gene: TRBV7-2; j_gene: TRBJ2-3; CDR3aa: CASSLVAASTDTQYF; CDR3nt: TGTGCCAGCAGCTTAGTAGCGGCTAGCACAGATACGCAGTATTTT
d_gene: NA; abundance: NA; v_gene: TRBV2; j_gene: TRBJ1-2; CDR3aa: CASSSDTRYGYTF; CDR3nt: TGTGCCAGCAGCTCCGACACCCGCTATGGCTACACCTTC
d_gene: TRBD1; abundance: few; v_gene: TRBV7-9; j_gene: TRBJ2-1; CDR3aa: CASSSSWGQGDNEQFF; CDR3nt: TGTGCCAGCAGCTCCTCGTGGGGACAGGGAGACAATGAGCAGTTCTTC
d_gene: TRBD1; abundance: NA; v_gene: TRBV7-2; j_gene: TRBJ1-2; CDR3aa: CASSSTGTGDYGYTF; CDR3nt: TGTGCCAGCAGCTCCACCGGGACAGGGGACTATGGCTACACCTTC
d_gene: TRBD1; abundance: NA; v_gene: TRBV30; j_gene: TRBJ1-6; CDR3aa: CAWRTHRGPLHSPLHF; CDR3nt: TGTGCCTGGAGGACTCACAGGGGCCCTCTTCATTCACCCCTCCACTTT
d_gene: NA; abundance: NA; v_gene: TRBV2; j_gene: TRBJ1-1; CDR3aa: CASRFGFNLDTEAFF; CDR3nt: TGTGCCAGCAGGTTCGGGTTTAACCTCGACACTGAAGCTTTCTTT
d_gene: NA; abundance: NA; v_gene: TRBV5-6; j_gene: TRBJ1-5; CDR3aa: CASSQGNQPQHF; CDR3nt: TGTGCCAGCAGCCAGGGAAATCAGCCCCAGCATTTT
d_gene: NA; abundance: NA; v_gene: TRBV7-2; j_gene: TRBJ2-5; CDR3aa: CASSLLGLTDETQYF; CDR3nt: TGTGCCAGCAGCCTTCTGGGACTGACCGATGAGACCCAGTACTTC
d_gene: TRBD2; abundance: NA; v_gene: TRBV5-4; j_gene: TRBJ2-3; CDR3aa: CASSPPSPLPSGGADTQYF; CDR3nt: TGTGCCAGCAGCCCTCCCTCCCCTCTTCCTAGCGGGGGGGCAGATACGCAGTATTTT
d_gene: TRBD2; abundance: NA; v_gene: TRBV15; j_gene: TRBJ2-7; CDR3aa: CATSRARGAGYEQYF; CDR3nt: TGTGCCACCAGCAGAGCGCGGGGGGCGGGTTACGAGCAGTACTTC
d_gene: TRBD2; abundance: NA; v_gene: TRBV5-1; j_gene: TRBJ2-2; CDR3aa: CASSSTSGGPRGELFF; CDR3nt: TGCGCCAGCAGCTCGACTAGCGGGGGACCTCGGGGGGAGCTGTTTTTT
d_gene: TRBD1; abundance: NA; v_gene: TRBV19; j_gene: TRBJ1-5; CDR3aa: CASAGTGSNQPQHF; CDR3nt: TGTGCCAGTGCCGGGACAGGGAGCAACCAGCCCCAGCATTTT
d_gene: TRBD1; abundance: NA; v_gene: TRBV2; j_gene: TRBJ1-6; CDR3aa: CASSELGQGVSPLHF; CDR3nt: TGTGCCAGCAGTGAATTGGGACAGGGTGTTTCACCCCTCCACTTT
d_gene: TRBD1; abundance: NA; v_gene: TRBV5-4; j_gene: TRBJ1-1; CDR3aa: CASSARDRGVTEAFF; CDR3nt: TGTGCCAGCAGCGCGAGGGACAGGGGTGTCACTGAAGCTTTCTTT
d_gene: NA; abundance: once; v_gene: TRBV10-3; j_gene: TRBJ2-4; CDR3aa: CAISETGSIQYF; CDR3nt: TGTGCCATCAGTGAGACAGGGAGTATTCAGTACTTC
d_gene: TRBD2; abundance: NA; v_gene: TRBV19; j_gene: TRBJ2-1; CDR3aa: CASSMGLAGGLSYNEQFF; CDR3nt: TGTGCCAGTAGTATGGGACTAGCGGGGGGACTTTCCTACAATGAGCAGTTCTTC
d_gene: NA; abundance: NA; v_gene: TRBV2; j_gene: TRBJ2-2; CDR3aa: CASWAETVNTGELFF; CDR3nt: TGTGCCAGCTGGGCCGAGACCGTTAACACCGGGGAGCTGTTTTTT
d_gene: NA; abundance: NA; v_gene: TRBV4-3; j_gene: TRBJ1-2; CDR3aa: CASSQDQGGYGYTF; CDR3nt: TGCGCCAGCAGCCAAGATCAGGGAGGCTATGGCTACACCTTC
d_gene: TRBD1; abundance: NA; v_gene: TRBV6-1; j_gene: TRBJ2-2; CDR3aa: CASSDGQGSNTGELFF; CDR3nt: TGTGCCAGCAGTGATGGACAGGGGTCGAACACCGGGGAGCTGTTTTTT
d_gene: NA; abundance: NA; v_gene: TRBV5-1; j_gene: TRBJ1-1; CDR3aa: CASSLAFPPLTDRRKNTEAFF; CDR3nt: TGCGCCAGCAGCTTGGCTTTTCCTCCTTTAACAGACAGACGGAAGAACACTGAAGCTTTCTTT
d_gene: NA; abundance: NA; v_gene: TRBV7-6; j_gene: TRBJ1-6; CDR3aa: CASSLRGQGESPLHF; CDR3nt: TGTGCCAGCAGCTTACGGGGACAAGGAGAATCACCCCTCCACTTT
d_gene: TRBD1; abundance: NA; v_gene: TRBV7-9; j_gene: TRBJ1-1; CDR3aa: CASSLGQGKNTEAFF; CDR3nt: TGTGCCAGCAGCTTAGGACAGGGAAAGAACACTGAAGCTTTCTTT
d_gene: TRBD2; abundance: NA; v_gene: TRBV11-3; j_gene: TRBJ2-7; CDR3aa: CASSSLLAGEGPHF; CDR3nt: TGTGCCAGCAGCTCCCTCTTAGCGGGGGAAGGGCCGCACTTC
d_gene: TRBD1; abundance: once; v_gene: TRBV30; j_gene: TRBJ1-2; CDR3aa: CAWRLTPGQGFGYTF; CDR3nt: TGTGCCTGGAGGCTAACTCCGGGACAGGGCTTTGGCTACACCTTC
d_gene: NA; abundance: NA; v_gene: TRBV2; j_gene: TRBJ2-5; CDR3aa: CASTIVWLGLEGTQYF; CDR3nt: TGTGCCAGCACAATAGTTTGGCTCGGACTTGAGGGGACCCAGTACTTC
d_gene: TRBD2; abundance: NA; v_gene: TRBV11-2; j_gene: TRBJ2-1; CDR3aa: CASSFGSGAYNEQFF; CDR3nt: TGTGCCAGCAGCTTCGGTAGCGGGGCCTACAATGAGCAGTTCTTC
d_gene: NA; abundance: once; v_gene: TRBV15; j_gene: TRBJ1-3; CDR3aa: CATSRDSGAQGNTIYF; CDR3nt: TGTGCCACCAGCAGAGATTCAGGGGCGCAAGGAAACACCATATATTTT
d_gene: NA; abundance: NA; v_gene: TRBV7-6; j_gene: TRBJ2-3; CDR3aa: CASSLGAGAGTQYF; CDR3nt: TGTGCCAGCAGCCTGGGGGCGGGGGCAGGTACGCAGTATTTT
d_gene: TRBD1; abundance: NA; v_gene: TRBV7-8; j_gene: TRBJ2-5; CDR3aa: CASSLDGTGMETQYF; CDR3nt: TGTGCCAGCAGCTTAGATGGGACAGGGATGGAGACCCAGTACTTC
d_gene: NA; abundance: NA; v_gene: TRBV19; j_gene: TRBJ2-2; CDR3aa: CASSIYRNTGELFF; CDR3nt: TGTGCCAGTAGTATCTACAGGAACACCGGGGAGCTGTTTTTT
d_gene: NA; abundance: once; v_gene: TRBV19; j_gene: TRBJ2-7; CDR3aa: CASSMGWRYEQYF; CDR3nt: TGTGCCAGTAGTATGGGTTGGCGGTACGAGCAGTACTTC
d_gene: NA; abundance: few; v_gene: TRBV6-5; j_gene: TRBJ2-2; CDR3aa: CASSLQVNTGELFF; CDR3nt: TGTGCCAGCAGTCTCCAGGTTAACACCGGGGAGCTGTTTTTT
d_gene: NA; abundance: few; v_gene: TRBV6-1; j_gene: TRBJ2-3; CDR3aa: CASSARRADTQYF; CDR3nt: TGTGCCAGCAGTGCCCGGAGGGCAGATACGCAGTATTTT
d_gene: NA; abundance: NA; v_gene: TRBV2; j_gene: TRBJ1-1; CDR3aa: CASGGLGTEAFF; CDR3nt: TGTGCCTCGGGGGGGTTGGGCACTGAAGCTTTCTTT
d_gene: TRBD2; abundance: NA; v_gene: TRBV5-1; j_gene: TRBJ2-1; CDR3aa: CASSFESGGGYNEQFF; CDR3nt: TGCGCCAGCAGCTTTGAAAGCGGGGGGGGGTACAATGAGCAGTTCTTC
d_gene: TRBD1; abundance: NA; v_gene: TRBV28; j_gene: TRBJ2-4; CDR3aa: CASSPPRTGRNIQYF; CDR3nt: TGTGCCAGCAGCCCCCCAAGGACAGGGCGGAACATTCAGTACTTC
d_gene: NA; abundance: NA; v_gene: TRBV11-2; j_gene: TRBJ1-1; CDR3aa: CASSLLAGTEAFF; CDR3nt: TGTGCCAGCAGCCTATTGGCGGGCACTGAAGCTTTCTTT
d_gene: TRBD1; abundance: once; v_gene: TRBV5-5; j_gene: TRBJ2-3; CDR3aa: CASSWNRGIADTQYF; CDR3nt: TGTGCCAGCAGCTGGAACAGGGGTATCGCAGATACGCAGTATTTT
d_gene: TRBD1; abundance: NA; v_gene: TRBV19; j_gene: TRBJ1-2; CDR3aa: CASSLTWTGEVYGYTF; CDR3nt: TGTGCCAGTAGCCTAACATGGACAGGGGAGGTCTATGGCTACACCTTC
d_gene: NA; abundance: NA; v_gene: TRBV27; j_gene: TRBJ1-1; CDR3aa: CASSPRQEELLGTEAFF; CDR3nt: TGTGCCAGCAGTCCTAGACAGGAGGAACTTCTGGGCACTGAAGCTTTCTTT
d_gene: NA; abundance: NA; v_gene: TRBV13; j_gene: TRBJ2-1; CDR3aa: CASSSLLGPYNEQFF; CDR3nt: TGTGCCAGCAGCTCCCTCTTGGGGCCTTACAATGAGCAGTTCTTC